This TCR beta chain was retrieved from a study of T-cell reconstitution after alpha-beta-depleted transplantation in children. The CDR3 length is 14 residues. Per germline, CDR1 SGHAT and CDR2 FQNNGV. The V gene lost 7 bases and the J gene lost 7 bases, with 17 bases spanning the gap. It was with unique molecular identifiers that the TCRbeta library was prepared. One entry per CDR3 protein, called by TCRdb with MiXCR from the PCR reads. The table records hundreds of thousands of distinct CDR3 sequences, roughly 15% of them present only once. Only one count was recorded for this clonotype. This TCR derives from a human donor who donated a stem cell graft to a child with acute myeloid leukemia. The rearrangement links TRBV11-2 to TRBJ1-5, with D possibly TRBD1 on 5 matching bases. Here the sequenced sample was PBMCs from the stem cell graft donor, taken from the stem cell graft. The CDR3, as DNA: TGTGCCAGCACCTCGGGGGGACGCGGACAGCCCCAGCATTTT. Encoded protein: CASTSGGRGQPQHF.